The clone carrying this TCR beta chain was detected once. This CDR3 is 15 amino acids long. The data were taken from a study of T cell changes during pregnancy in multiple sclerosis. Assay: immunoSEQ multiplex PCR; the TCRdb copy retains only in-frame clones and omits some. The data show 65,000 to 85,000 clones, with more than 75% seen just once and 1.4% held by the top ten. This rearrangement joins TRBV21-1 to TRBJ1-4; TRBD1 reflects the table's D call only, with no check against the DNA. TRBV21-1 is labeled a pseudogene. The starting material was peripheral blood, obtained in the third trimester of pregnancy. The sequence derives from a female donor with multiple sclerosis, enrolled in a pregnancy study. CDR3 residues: CASTTLRIPYEKLFF. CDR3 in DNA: TGTGCCAGCACGACGCTCAGGATCCCATATGAAAAACTGTTTTTT.